The 19 T cell receptor beta chains below were found in one sample sequenced in a study of neoadjuvant anti-PD-1 for oral cavity cancer. The sample's time point: after neoadjuvant nivolumab, at surgical resection. Profiling relied on immunoSEQ multiplex PCR, and the TCRdb table lists in-frame clones only, not all of them. The repertoire holds about 42,000 clones, with roughly 77% as singletons. The sequences come from PBMCs, collected after nivolumab (anti-PD-1) treatment. These receptors were taken from a person aged 35 to 85 with oral cavity squamous cell carcinoma.

The chain links TRBV5-1 to TRBJ1-1; TRBD1 aligns across 8 bases. CDR3 length: 15 amino acids. Germline CDR1 reads SGHRS; CDR2 reads YFSETQ. Unmatched junction bases numbered 9, after V lost 4 bases and J lost 4 bases. Here the CDR3 reads CASSMQGASSTEAFF. The CDR3 bases are TGCGCCAGCAGCATGCAGGGGGCCAGCAGCACTGAAGCTTTCTTT.

V and J are TRBV6-1 and TRBJ1-3; 9 bases line up with TRBD1. J was trimmed by 3 bases and V by 6 bases; bases with no gene match: 6. CDR3 size: 15 residues. Germline V gives CDR1 MNHNS, CDR2 SASEGT. The CDR3 here is CASRDRGKSGNTIYF. For the CDR3, the DNA is TGTGCCAGCAGGGACAGGGGAAAGAGTGGAAACACCATATATTTT.

The CDR3 here is CASSFTGLANGNTIYF. The CDR3, as DNA: TGTGCCAGCAGTTTCACGGGACTCGCAAATGGAAACACCATATATTTT. This chain uses TRBV6-6 with TRBJ1-3; a possible D gene is TRBD1 (5 bases). Germline assignment: CDR1 MNHNY and CDR2 SVGAGI (reference sequence). The CDR3 totals 16 residues. V lost 4 bases and J lost 3, with 16 bases in between.

The CDR3 DNA reads as TGTGCCAGCAGTGGGGGAGGGGCCACAGATACGCAGTATTTT. Translating it yields CASSGGGATDTQYF. J is TRBJ2-3 and V is TRBV25-1; 7 bases are shared with TRBD2. This CDR3 is built from 14 residues. CDR1 is MGHDK, CDR2 SYGVNS, per germline. With V trimmed by 4 bases and J by 2 bases, 3 bases remained unmatched.

This chain connects TRBV30 to TRBJ2-2; D remains unclear. Deletions cut 3 bases from V and 3 bases from J, with 5 bases between. The CDR3 runs 12 residues. CDR1 and CDR2 from the germline V gene are GTSNPN and SVGIG (reference sequence). CDR3 residues: CAWRGYTGELFF. CDR3 in DNA: TGTGCCTGGAGGGGATACACCGGGGAGCTGTTTTTT.

The chain joins TRBV15 to TRBJ2-3; no definite D call. Trimming stripped 3 bases from V and 0 bases from J, with 7 bases between. This CDR3 comprises 14 residues. CDR1 is LNHNV, CDR2 YYDKDF, per germline (reference sequence). The CDR3 loop is CATSSPGSTDTQYF. DNA of the CDR3: TGTGCCACCAGCAGCCCCGGAAGCACAGATACGCAGTATTTT.

The chain is built from TRBV6-5 and TRBJ2-4; 9 bases match TRBD2. CDR1 MNHEY and CDR2 SVGAGI come from the germline V gene. The CDR3 spans 14 residues. After removal of 7 bases from V and 4 bases from J, the junction contained 5 bases not matched to a gene. The CDR3 reads CASMVAGEKNIQYF. The CDR3 region has the DNA TGTGCCAGCATGGTAGCGGGAGAGAAAAACATTCAGTACTTC.

There are a few counts of this clone. The chain employs TRBV2 and TRBJ2-7; TRBD2 aligns across 7 bases. After removal of 4 bases from V and 4 bases from J, the junction contained 4 bases not matched to a gene. The germline V gene has CDR1 SNHLY and CDR2 FYNNEI. The CDR3 runs 13 residues. DNA of the CDR3: TGTGCCAGCAGTGCGGGGCGGGGGTACGAGCAGTACTTC. This sequence encodes CASSAGRGYEQYF.

The chain couples TRBV2 to TRBJ2-5; TRBD1 is a possible D gene (6 bases). The CDR3 consists of 11 residues. Trimming removed 7 bases at V and 6 bases at J, with 9 bases between. Per germline, CDR1 SNHLY and CDR2 FYNNEI. CDR3 sequence reads: CASMGTKTQYF. CDR3 coding DNA: TGTGCCAGCATGGGGACAAAGACCCAGTACTTC.

The rearrangement links TRBV7-2 to TRBJ2-2; D gene ambiguous. V lost 3 bases and J lost 2, with 10 bases in between. The CDR3 is 15 residues long. The V gene's germline CDR1 is SGHTA and CDR2 FQGNSA. The CDR3 protein is CASSFTGFNTGELFF. The CDR3 DNA reads as TGTGCCAGCAGCTTTACGGGCTTCAACACCGGGGAGCTGTTTTTT.

This clone turned up a few times. The rearrangement uses TRBV27 and TRBJ2-6; 8 nucleotides match TRBD1. V shed 2 bases, J shed 0 bases, and the junction held 0 bases outside the gene matches. The CDR3 loop spans 16 amino acids. CDR1 is MNHEY and CDR2 is SMNVEV in the germline V gene (reference sequence). CDR3 in amino acids: CASSLGQGSGANVLTF. CDR3 coding DNA: TGTGCCAGCAGTTTAGGACAGGGCTCTGGGGCCAACGTCCTGACTTTC.

This clone has just one count. The chain uses TRBV30 and TRBJ2-5; D may be TRBD2 (6 bases). The CDR3 is made up of 14 amino acids. V was cut by 1 base and J by 5 bases, with 14 bases left in between. CDR1 is GTSNPN and CDR2 is SVGIG in the germline V gene (reference sequence). The DNA for the CDR3 is TGTGCCTGGAGTGCCTCCCGGAGGGGTGAGACCCAGTACTTC. Amino acids: CAWSASRRGETQYF.

This clone was picked up one time. CDR3 region: CASIAGGMNEQFF. The DNA for the CDR3 is TGTGCCAGCATAGCAGGGGGTATGAATGAGCAGTTCTTC. The V call is TRBV6-1, the J call TRBJ2-1; 7 bases agree with TRBD1. Germline CDR1 and CDR2: MNHNS and SASEGT. There are 13 residues in the CDR3. The V and J ends lost 7 bases and 7 bases, in that order; junction bases with no gene match: 7.

The chain is built from TRBV10-1 and TRBJ2-1; 7 bases line up with TRBD1. Germline assignment: CDR1 WNHNN and CDR2 SYGVQD (reference sequence). The CDR3 sequence is 15 residues long. The V segment lost 3 bases and the J segment 6 bases; nucleotides outside the gene matches: 8. The CDR3 nucleotides read TGCGCCAGCAGTGATACAGGACAGGCTATCAATGAGCAGTTCTTC. This encodes CASSDTGQAINEQFF.

This rearrangement joins TRBV4-2 to TRBJ1-1, with TRBD1 as a possible D gene (6 bases). The germline V gene encodes CDR1 LGHNA and CDR2 YNFKEQ. The V gene lost 7 bases and the J gene lost 1 base, with 16 bases spanning the gap. The CDR3 consists of 15 residues. The CDR3, as DNA: TGTGCCAGCACCTTGGGGGGGACACCGAACACTGAAGCTTTCTTT. Translated, it gives CASTLGGTPNTEAFF.

V is TRBV6-6 and J is TRBJ1-2, with 7 bases that match TRBD1. Germline lookup yields CDR1 MNHNY and CDR2 SVGAGI (reference sequence). Losses at the gene ends were 2 bases for V and 8 bases for J; bases not matched to a gene: 5. The CDR3 extends over 13 amino acids. In DNA form, the CDR3 reads TGTGCCAGCAGTTACCACAGGGGCGTGGGCTACACCTTC. Amino acid sequence: CASSYHRGVGYTF.

The chain carries TRBV2 and TRBJ2-1; 13 nucleotides match TRBD2. Per germline, CDR1 SNHLY and CDR2 FYNNEI. With 4 bases clipped from V and 7 bases from J, the junction kept 4 bases outside the gene matches. This CDR3 spans 15 amino acids. Here the CDR3 DNA reads TGTGCCAGCAGTGCCGGACTAGCGGGAGATAATGAGCAGTTCTTC. The encoded protein is CASSAGLAGDNEQFF. The full variable domain, with the rest looked up from reference TRBV2 and TRBJ2-1, is EPEVTQTPSHQVTQMGQEVILRCVPISNHLYFYWYRQILGQKVEFLVSFYNNEISEKSEIFDDQFSVERPDGSNFTLKIRSTKLEDSAMYFCASSAGLAGDNEQFFGPGTRLTVL.

The chain uses TRBV30 and TRBJ2-7, with D maybe TRBD2 (6 bases). The CDR3 sequence is 14 residues long. V shed 5 bases and J shed 3 bases, with 17 bases lying between them. In germline, CDR1 is GTSNPN, CDR2 SVGIG (reference sequence). This CDR3 is CAWQRENDFYEQYF. The CDR3 DNA reads as TGTGCCTGGCAACGGGAGAATGATTTCTACGAGCAGTACTTC.

Points on this clone: One end of the junction varies from germline; a read error may be responsible. The V and J genes are TRBV7-2 and TRBJ2-7; TRBD2 matches at 9 bases. In germline, CDR1 is SGHTA, CDR2 FQGNSA. The CDR3 runs to 15 residues. In DNA form, the CDR3 reads TGTGCCAGCAACTTACTAGCGGGCCCCTACTACGAGCAGTACTTC. Translated: CASNLLAGPYYEQYF.